This TCR beta chain was sequenced in a study of beta chain features in type 1 diabetes. Background on the study: Sorted cell examination encompassed 85 million to 130 million cells across all samples.

Study conclusions and caveats: More deletions and fewer insertions at VDJ junctions were found in patients with type 1 diabetes.

Investigators reverse transcribed all isolated RNA, so they sequenced expressed TCRB transcripts. Assay used: immunoSEQ multiplex PCR; TCRdb lists only in-frame clones, some missing. The data show fewer than 500,000 clones, approximately 15% seen once. Notes on this clone: Its antigen is unknown.

Germline loops: CDR1 LGHNA, CDR2 YSLEER. V lost 4 bases to trimming and J lost 3 bases, with 9 bases between them. The CDR3 is 13 amino acids. CD45RO/CCR7/CD25/CD127/CD95/CD27 sorting isolated CD4+ naive, central memory, regulatory and stem cell-like memory cells. This sequence joins TRBV4-3 and TRBJ1-2, with TRBD1 as a possible D gene (5 bases). The receptor was derived from a man younger than 40 in good health. The material sequenced was naive CD4+ T cells from blood. In DNA form, the CDR3 reads TGCGCCAGCAGCCGAAGGGGTGACTATGGCTACACCTTC. Translating gives CASSRRGDYGYTF.